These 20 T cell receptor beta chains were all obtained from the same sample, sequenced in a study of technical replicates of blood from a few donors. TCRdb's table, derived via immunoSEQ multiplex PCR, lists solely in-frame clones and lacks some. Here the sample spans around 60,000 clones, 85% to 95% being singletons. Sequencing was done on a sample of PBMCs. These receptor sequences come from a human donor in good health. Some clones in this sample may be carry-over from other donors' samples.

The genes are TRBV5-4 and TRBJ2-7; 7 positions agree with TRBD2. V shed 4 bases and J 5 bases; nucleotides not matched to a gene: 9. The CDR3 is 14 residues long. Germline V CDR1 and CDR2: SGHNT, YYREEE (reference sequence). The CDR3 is CASSPGGVRDEQYF. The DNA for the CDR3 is TGTGCCAGCAGCCCGGGGGGAGTAAGGGACGAGCAGTACTTC.

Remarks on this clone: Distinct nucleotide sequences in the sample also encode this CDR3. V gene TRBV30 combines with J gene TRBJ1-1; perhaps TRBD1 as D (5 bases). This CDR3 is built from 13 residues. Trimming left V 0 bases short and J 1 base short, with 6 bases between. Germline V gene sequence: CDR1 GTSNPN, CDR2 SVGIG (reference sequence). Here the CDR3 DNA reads TGTGCCTGGAGTGTAAGGGGGAACACTGAAGCTTTCTTT. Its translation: CAWSVRGNTEAFF.

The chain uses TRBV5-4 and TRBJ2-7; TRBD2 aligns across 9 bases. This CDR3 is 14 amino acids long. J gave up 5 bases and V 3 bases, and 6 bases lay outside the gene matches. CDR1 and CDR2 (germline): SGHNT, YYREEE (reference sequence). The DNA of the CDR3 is TGTGCCAGCAGCTCGGGACTAGCCGGCAACGAGCAGTACTTC. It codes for CASSSGLAGNEQYF.

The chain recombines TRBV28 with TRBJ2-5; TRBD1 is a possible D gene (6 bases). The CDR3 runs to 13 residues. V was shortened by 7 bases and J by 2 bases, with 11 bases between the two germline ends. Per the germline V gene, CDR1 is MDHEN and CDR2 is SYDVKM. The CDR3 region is CASTTDRQETQYF. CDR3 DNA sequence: TGTGCCAGCACCACGGACAGACAAGAGACCCAGTACTTC.

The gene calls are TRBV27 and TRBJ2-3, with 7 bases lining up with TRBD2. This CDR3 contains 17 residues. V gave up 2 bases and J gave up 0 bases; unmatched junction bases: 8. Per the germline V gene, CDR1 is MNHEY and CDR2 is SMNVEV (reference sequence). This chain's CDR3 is CASSLNPVSGSTDTQYF. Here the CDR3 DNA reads TGTGCCAGCAGTTTAAACCCTGTTAGCGGGAGCACAGATACGCAGTATTTT.

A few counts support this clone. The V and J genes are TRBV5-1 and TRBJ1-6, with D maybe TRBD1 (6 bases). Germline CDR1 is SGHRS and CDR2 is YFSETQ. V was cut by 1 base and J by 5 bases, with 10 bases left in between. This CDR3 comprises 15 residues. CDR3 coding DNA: TGCGCCAGCAGCTTGCTGGGACACGATAATTCACCCCTCCACTTT. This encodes CASSLLGHDNSPLHF.

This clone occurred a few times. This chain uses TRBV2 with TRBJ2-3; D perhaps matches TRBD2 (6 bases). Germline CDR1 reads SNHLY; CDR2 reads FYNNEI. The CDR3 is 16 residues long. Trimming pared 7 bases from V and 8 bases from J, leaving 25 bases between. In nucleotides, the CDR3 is TGTGCCAGCAAAACTCTGGGGAGGCCGAAGATGGGTACGCAGTATTTT. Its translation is CASKTLGRPKMGTQYF.

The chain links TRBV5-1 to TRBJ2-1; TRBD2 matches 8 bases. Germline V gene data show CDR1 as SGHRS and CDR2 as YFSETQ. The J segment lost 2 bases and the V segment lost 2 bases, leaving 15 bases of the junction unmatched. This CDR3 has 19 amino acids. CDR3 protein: CASSFAPAGGSKTYNEQFF. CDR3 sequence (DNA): TGCGCCAGCAGCTTCGCCCCCGCGGGAGGAAGTAAGACCTACAATGAGCAGTTCTTC. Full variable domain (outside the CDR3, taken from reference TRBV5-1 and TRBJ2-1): KAGVTQTPRYLIKTRGQQVTLSCSPISGHRSVSWYQQTPGQGLQFLFEYFSETQRNKGNFPGRFSGRQFSNSRSEMNVSTLELGDSALYLCASSFAPAGGSKTYNEQFFGPGTRLTVL.

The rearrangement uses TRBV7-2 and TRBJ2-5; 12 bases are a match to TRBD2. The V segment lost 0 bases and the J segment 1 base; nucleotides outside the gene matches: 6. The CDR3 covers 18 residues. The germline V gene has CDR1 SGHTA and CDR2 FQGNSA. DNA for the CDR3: TGTGCCAGCAGCTTAGCCTCTAGCGGGGGGGCGTCCCAAGAGACCCAGTACTTC. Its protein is CASSLASSGGASQETQYF.

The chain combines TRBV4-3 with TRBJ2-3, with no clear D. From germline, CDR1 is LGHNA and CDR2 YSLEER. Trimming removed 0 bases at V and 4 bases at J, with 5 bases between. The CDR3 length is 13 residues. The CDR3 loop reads CASSQERPDTQYF. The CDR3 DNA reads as TGCGCCAGCAGCCAAGAGAGGCCAGATACGCAGTATTTT.

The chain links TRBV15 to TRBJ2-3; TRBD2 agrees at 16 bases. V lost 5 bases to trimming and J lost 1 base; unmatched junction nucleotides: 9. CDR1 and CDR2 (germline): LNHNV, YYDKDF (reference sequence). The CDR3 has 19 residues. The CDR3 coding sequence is TGTGCCACCAGCCCTGGGGGACTAGCGGGAGGGCGGGGCACAGATACGCAGTATTTT. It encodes CATSPGGLAGGRGTDTQYF.

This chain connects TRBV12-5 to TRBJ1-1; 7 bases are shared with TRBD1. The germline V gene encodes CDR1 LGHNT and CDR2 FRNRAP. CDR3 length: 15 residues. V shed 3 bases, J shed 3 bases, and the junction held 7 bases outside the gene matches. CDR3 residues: CASGFERGHDTEAFF. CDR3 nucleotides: TGTGCTAGTGGTTTCGAGAGGGGGCATGACACTGAAGCTTTCTTT.

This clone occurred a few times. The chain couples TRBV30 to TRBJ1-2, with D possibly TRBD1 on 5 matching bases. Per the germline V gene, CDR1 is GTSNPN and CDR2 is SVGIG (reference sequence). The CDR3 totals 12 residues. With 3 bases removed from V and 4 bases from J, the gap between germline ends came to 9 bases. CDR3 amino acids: CAWSGHTYGYTF. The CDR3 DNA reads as TGTGCCTGGAGCGGACATACCTATGGCTACACCTTC.

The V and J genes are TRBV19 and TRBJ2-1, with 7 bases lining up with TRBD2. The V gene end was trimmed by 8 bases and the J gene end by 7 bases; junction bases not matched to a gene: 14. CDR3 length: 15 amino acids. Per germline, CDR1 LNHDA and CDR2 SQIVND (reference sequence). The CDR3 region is CASAVTSDLWNEQFF. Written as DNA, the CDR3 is TGTGCCAGTGCCGTCACTAGCGACCTTTGGAATGAGCAGTTCTTC.

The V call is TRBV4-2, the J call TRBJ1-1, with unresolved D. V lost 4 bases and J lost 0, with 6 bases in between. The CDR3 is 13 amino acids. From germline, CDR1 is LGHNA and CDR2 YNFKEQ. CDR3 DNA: TGTGCCAGCAGCCTCGGGTTGAACACTGAAGCTTTCTTT. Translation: CASSLGLNTEAFF.

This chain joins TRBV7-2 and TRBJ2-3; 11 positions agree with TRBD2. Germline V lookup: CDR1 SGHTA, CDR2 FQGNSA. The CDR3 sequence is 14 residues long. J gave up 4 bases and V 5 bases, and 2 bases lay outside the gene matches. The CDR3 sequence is CASSPGLAADTQYF. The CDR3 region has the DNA TGTGCCAGCAGCCCGGGACTAGCGGCAGATACGCAGTATTTT.

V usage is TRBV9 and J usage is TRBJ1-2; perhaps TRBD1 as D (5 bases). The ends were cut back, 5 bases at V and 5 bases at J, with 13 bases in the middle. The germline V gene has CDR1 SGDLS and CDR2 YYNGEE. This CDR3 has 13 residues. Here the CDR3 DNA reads TGTGCCAGCAGGGGAGGGGCCGTGTATGGCTACACCTTC. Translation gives CASRGGAVYGYTF. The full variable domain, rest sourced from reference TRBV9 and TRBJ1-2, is DSGVTQTPKHLITATGQRVTLRCSPRSGDLSVYWYQQSLDQGLQFLIQYYNGEERAKGNILERFSAQQFPDLHSELNLSSLELGDSALYFCASRGGAVYGYTFGSGTRLTVV.

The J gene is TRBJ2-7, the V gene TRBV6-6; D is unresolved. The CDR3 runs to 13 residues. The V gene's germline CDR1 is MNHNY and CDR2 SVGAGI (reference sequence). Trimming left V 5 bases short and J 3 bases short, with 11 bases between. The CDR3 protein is CASSAGESYEQYF. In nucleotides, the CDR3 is TGTGCCAGCAGTGCCGGTGAGAGCTACGAGCAGTACTTC.

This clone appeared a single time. The chain's CDR3 is CASSIIYYGYTF. The CDR3 DNA follows: TGTGCCAGCAGCATTATTTACTATGGCTACACCTTC. The chain joins TRBV7-9 to TRBJ1-2; D gene uncertain. Trimming left V 5 bases short and J 3 bases short, with 7 bases between. Germline CDR1 and CDR2: SEHNR and FQNEAQ (reference sequence). The CDR3 covers 12 residues.

The CDR3 bases are TGTGCCTGGGGACAGGGAAACGAGCAGTACTTC. It specifies CAWGQGNEQYF. The V call is TRBV30, the J call TRBJ2-7; 8 nucleotides match TRBD1. From germline, CDR1 is GTSNPN and CDR2 SVGIG (reference sequence). Germline trimming cut 5 bases from V and 5 bases from J; bases unmatched to any gene: 2. The CDR3 is 11 residues long.